These 8 T cell receptor beta chains were all obtained from the same sample, sequenced in a study of blood T cells in healthy people across ages. Primed by a sample-barcoded 5' primer and a J-beta primer mix, a second PCR proceeded for about 7 to 11 cycles. TCRdb passed the 5' RACE reads through MiXCR, listing each CDR3 protein once. The data contain under 800,000 distinct CDR3 sequences, roughly 41% of them singletons. The sequenced material came from blood. The receptors originated from a woman aged 60 to 75 in good health.

This chain connects TRBV7-3 to TRBJ2-1; D possibly uses TRBD1 or TRBD2 (5 bases each). V lost 5 bases and J lost 11, with 25 bases in between. Germline assignment: CDR1 SGHTA and CDR2 FQGTGA. The CDR3 sequence is 16 residues long. The CDR3 loop is CASSPQPGTRGSKQFF. The CDR3 nucleotides are TGTGCCAGCAGCCCGCAGCCCGGGACCCGAGGAAGTAAGCAGTTCTTC.

The rearrangement links TRBV7-9 to TRBJ1-5; 10 bases line up with TRBD1. J was trimmed by 7 bases and V by 0 bases; bases with no gene match: 9. This CDR3 has 17 residues. Germline V lookup: CDR1 SEHNR, CDR2 FQNEAQ (reference sequence). CDR3 residues: CASSLAKGTGELQPQHF. The DNA of the CDR3 is TGTGCCAGCAGCTTAGCTAAGGGGACAGGGGAATTGCAGCCCCAGCATTTT. The full variable domain, completed using reference TRBV7-9 and TRBJ1-5, is DTGVSQNPRHKITKRGQNVTFRCDPISEHNRLYWYRQTLGQGPEFLTYFQNEAQLEKSRLLSDRFSAERPKGSFSTLEIQRTEQGDSAMYLCASSLAKGTGELQPQHFGDGTRLSIL.

The chain carries TRBV12-3 or TRBV12-4 and TRBJ2-7; D is ambiguous. The end of the DNA fits TRBJ2-5 better, so the J call may be wrong. CDR3 size: 13 residues. The CDR3 loop reads CASTQGTFETQYF. The CDR3 coding sequence is TGTGCCAGCACCCAAGGAACCTTCGAGACCCAGTACTTC.

The V call is TRBV4-3, the J call TRBJ2-1; unclear D gene. The germline gives CDR1 LGHNA, CDR2 YSLEER. Trimming cost V 5 bases and J 5 bases, with 16 bases left between them. The CDR3 loop spans 15 amino acids. CDR3 sequence reads: CASSWSTSSHNEQFF. For the CDR3, the DNA is TGCGCCAGCAGCTGGTCGACGAGTTCCCACAATGAGCAGTTCTTC.

This clonotype was observed a few times. The CDR3 coding sequence is TGTGCCATCAGCACCGGGACAGGGCCTAGGGAGCAGTACTTC. As protein: CAISTGTGPREQYF. The chain uses TRBV10-3 and TRBJ2-7, with 9 bases aligning to TRBD1. Germline V CDR1 and CDR2: ENHRY, SYGVKD. The length of the CDR3 is 14 residues. V shed 6 bases, J shed 7 bases, and the junction held 10 bases outside the gene matches.

The chain is built from TRBV7-9 and TRBJ2-7; D is ambiguous. Germline V gene data show CDR1 as SEHNR and CDR2 as FQNEAQ (reference sequence). This CDR3 has 12 residues. V dropped 7 bases and J dropped 2 bases, with 9 bases sitting between them. The CDR3 sequence is CASNRQPYEQYF. The CDR3, as DNA: TGTGCCAGCAACCGTCAGCCCTACGAGCAGTACTTC.

This clonotype has more than one count but fewer than ten. The V and J genes are TRBV7-2 and TRBJ2-7; 9 nucleotides align to TRBD2. Germline V gene sequence: CDR1 SGHTA, CDR2 FQGNSA. This CDR3 is built from 17 residues. V lost 0 bases and J lost 5; bases outside the gene matches: 11. CDR3 residues: CASSLAFGVAGAHEQYF. Written as DNA, the CDR3 is TGTGCCAGCAGCTTAGCGTTCGGGGTAGCGGGAGCCCACGAGCAGTACTTC.

The chain joins TRBV20-1 to TRBJ2-3; tentatively, D is TRBD1 (6 bases). This CDR3 is 16 amino acids long. The germline CDR1 and CDR2 sequences are DFQATT and SNEGSKA (reference sequence). Trimming left V 4 bases short and J 5 bases short, with 22 bases between. CDR3 amino acids: CSATSTGRFAGDTQYF. The CDR3 DNA sequence: TGCAGTGCTACGTCGACAGGTCGGTTTGCAGGAGATACGCAGTATTTT.